The clone carrying this TCR beta chain showed up just once. The antigen is not known. The data stem from a study of cytomegalovirus exposure and HLA in healthy donors. Study-wide points: Later analysis suggested links between common viral pathogens and several top significant clusters. A few CMV-associated chains proved CMV antigen-specific in vitro. Fewer N-insertions than the roughly 670-donor mean were reportedly shown by an Asian-associated ancestry cluster in a later analysis.

In the PCR, 60 Vbeta and 13 Jbeta primers were used. Using immunoSEQ multiplex PCR, the repertoire was profiled, and TCRdb retains in-frame clones only, with some absent. The sample has approximately 150,000 clones, 65% to 90% seen once. Sequenced: PBMCs. The sequence came from a woman aged 25 to 45 in good health and CMV-seronegative.

CDR3 in DNA: TGTGCCAGCAGCGCGGGACTCAGGAGGGGCTACGAGCAGTACTTC. Its translation: CASSAGLRRGYEQYF. The chain couples TRBV9 to TRBJ2-7; the D gene is possibly TRBD2 (6 bases). Between the trimmed V and J ends, which lost 3 bases and 3 bases, there was a span of 16 bases. Germline loops: CDR1 SGDLS, CDR2 YYNGEE. The CDR3 is 15 residues long.